This entry concerns a single TCR beta chain. These data come from a study of blood T cell repertoires in COVID-19. Study-level information: COVID-19 samples from acute and convalescent phases originated in the United States, Italy and Spain. T cells, B-cell-depleted T cells, or PBMCs supplied cDNA or gDNA.

Under the authors' procedure: It was from reference gene primer amplification that nucleated cell counts were estimated. The method was immunoSEQ multiplex PCR; TCRdb's version includes in-frame clones alone and lacks a portion of them. The D gene and trimming were derived from the DNA, and the V and J assignments and clone size from that table. The sample holds roughly 300,000 clones, 90% seen once. V was cut by 9 bases and J by 2 bases, with 12 bases left in between. The germline CDR1 and CDR2 sequences are SGHVS and FQNEAQ. The CDR3 is 13 residues long. A Seattle source enrolled patients during active infection and followed them longitudinally.

The chain carries TRBV7-8 and TRBJ2-3; D is ambiguous. The sample was peripheral blood. This clonotype was sampled from a woman between 25 and 40 years old with COVID-19, enrolled during active disease. CDR3: CASSAPFTDTQYF. The CDR3 DNA is TGTGCCAGTAGTGCACCCTTCACAGATACGCAGTATTTT. The full variable domain, its missing parts supplied by reference TRBV7-8 and TRBJ2-3, is GAGVSQSPRYKVAKRGQDVALRCDPISGHVSLFWYQQALGQGPEFLTYFQNEAQLDKSGLPSDRFFAERPEGSVSTLKIQRTQQEDSAVYLCASSAPFTDTQYFGPGTRLTVL.